Following are 7 T cell receptor beta chains from one sample sequenced in a study of beta chain features in type 1 diabetes. Expressed TCRB transcripts were sequenced, since all the RNA that had been isolated was reverse transcribed. Here immunoSEQ multiplex PCR was the method, and the copy in TCRdb shows in-frame clones only, minus some. Of 130,000 or so clones in the sample, 9% to 10% were seen once. The sequenced sample consisted of central memory CD4+ T cells from blood. All receptors derive from a woman in her forties in good health.

This clone has only a few counts. The chain is built from TRBV7-2 and TRBJ2-1; D possibly corresponds to TRBD1 (6 bases). Germline V gives CDR1 SGHTA, CDR2 FQGNSA. CDR3 length equals 14 residues. With 1 base removed from V and 4 bases from J, the gap between germline ends came to 8 bases. DNA for the CDR3: TGTGCCAGCAGCTTAGTCGGACAGTACAATGAGCAGTTCTTC. Its translation is CASSLVGQYNEQFF.

In its sample, this clone was seen a few times. The chain carries TRBV4-3 and TRBJ1-3; D call uncertain. Germline V gene data show CDR1 as LGHNA and CDR2 as YSLEER. Deletions cut 1 base from V and 3 bases from J, with 22 bases between. The CDR3 consists of 19 residues. The CDR3 coding sequence is TGCGCCAGCAGCCAAGTTGTGGGTTTTTGGACTTTTTTTGGAAACACCATATATTTT. This gives the protein CASSQVVGFWTFFGNTIYF.

This clone was detected only a few times. CDR3 sequence (DNA): TGTGCCAGTAGGCCCCGCGGGGGGGCCGGTATGAACACTGAAGCTTTCTTT. Protein sequence: CASRPRGGAGMNTEAFF. The V gene is TRBV19, the J gene TRBJ1-1; a possible D gene is TRBD1 (6 bases). The CDR3 covers 17 residues. V gave up 6 bases and J gave up 0 bases, with 20 bases separating them. CDR1 is LNHDA and CDR2 is SQIVND in the germline V gene (reference sequence).

This sequence joins TRBV7-9 and TRBJ2-1; 7 bases match TRBD1. The CDR3 spans 17 residues. After removal of 5 bases from V and 4 bases from J, the junction contained 14 bases not matched to a gene. Germline V gene lookup returns CDR1 SEHNR and CDR2 FQNEAQ (reference sequence). CDR3 sequence: CASSPLFPGQKYNEQFF. DNA for the CDR3: TGTGCCAGCAGCCCACTATTTCCGGGACAGAAGTACAATGAGCAGTTCTTC.

V usage is TRBV5-4 and J usage is TRBJ1-5; possible D gene TRBD1, 5 bases. CDR3 length: 14 amino acids. Trimming left V 1 base short and J 6 bases short, with 11 bases between. In germline, CDR1 is SGHNT, CDR2 YYREEE (reference sequence). The CDR3 coding sequence is TGTGCCAGCAGCTTGACAGGATCGGGTCAGCCCCAGCATTTT. Translation: CASSLTGSGQPQHF.

This rearrangement joins TRBV11-1 to TRBJ2-5; TRBD2 matches at 14 bases. The germline gives CDR1 SGHAT, CDR2 FQDESV (reference sequence). V dropped 4 bases and J dropped 2; count of bases not matched to a gene: 6. The length of the CDR3 is 17 residues. This CDR3 is CASSWGGTSGSQETQYF. The CDR3 DNA follows: TGTGCCAGCAGCTGGGGCGGGACTAGCGGGAGTCAAGAGACCCAGTACTTC.

This clone has just a few counts. This chain connects TRBV5-1 to TRBJ2-1; TRBD1 aligns across 9 bases. This CDR3 is 15 amino acids long. V was clipped by 6 bases and J by 2 bases; unmatched bases: 6. Germline V gene data show CDR1 as SGHRS and CDR2 as YFSETQ. The chain's CDR3 is CASKGQGFAYNEQFF. In DNA, the CDR3 is TGCGCCAGCAAGGGACAGGGTTTCGCCTACAATGAGCAGTTCTTC.